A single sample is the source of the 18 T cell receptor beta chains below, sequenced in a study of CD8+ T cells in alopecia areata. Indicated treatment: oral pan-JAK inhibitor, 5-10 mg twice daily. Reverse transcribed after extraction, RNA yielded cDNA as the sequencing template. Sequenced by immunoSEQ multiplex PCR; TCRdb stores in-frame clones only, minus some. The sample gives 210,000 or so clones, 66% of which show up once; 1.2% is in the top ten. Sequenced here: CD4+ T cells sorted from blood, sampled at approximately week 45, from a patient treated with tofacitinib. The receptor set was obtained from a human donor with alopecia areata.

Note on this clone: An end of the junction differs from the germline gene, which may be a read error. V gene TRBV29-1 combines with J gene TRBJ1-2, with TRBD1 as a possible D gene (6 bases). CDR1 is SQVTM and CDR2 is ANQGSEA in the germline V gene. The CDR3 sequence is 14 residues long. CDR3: CSAEQGALNYGYTF. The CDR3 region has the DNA TGCAGCGCTGAACAGGGCGCGTTGAACTATGGCTACACCTTC.

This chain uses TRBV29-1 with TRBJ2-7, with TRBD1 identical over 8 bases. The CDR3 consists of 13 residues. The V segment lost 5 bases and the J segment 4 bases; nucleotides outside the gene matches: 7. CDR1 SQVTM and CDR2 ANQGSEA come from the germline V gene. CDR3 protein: CSVKAGGRYEQYF. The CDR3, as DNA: TGCAGCGTTAAGGCAGGGGGCCGGTACGAGCAGTACTTC.

The CDR3 spells CSAVDAAEAFF. The CDR3 DNA sequence: TGCAGTGCCGTTGATGCGGCTGAAGCTTTCTTT. The chain joins TRBV20-1 to TRBJ1-1; D unresolved. V lost 6 bases and J 6 bases, leaving 11 bases between the germline ends. The CDR3 is 11 residues long. The V gene's germline CDR1 is DFQATT and CDR2 SNEGSKA (reference sequence).

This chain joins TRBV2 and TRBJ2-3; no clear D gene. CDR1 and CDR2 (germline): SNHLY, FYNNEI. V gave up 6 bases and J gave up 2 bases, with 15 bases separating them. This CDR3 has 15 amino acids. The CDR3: CASSVSPGATDTQYF. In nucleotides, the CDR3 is TGTGCCAGCAGCGTTAGCCCCGGAGCCACAGATACGCAGTATTTT. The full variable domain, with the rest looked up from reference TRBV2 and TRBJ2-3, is EPEVTQTPSHQVTQMGQEVILRCVPISNHLYFYWYRQILGQKVEFLVSFYNNEISEKSEIFDDQFSVERPDGSNFTLKIRSTKLEDSAMYFCASSVSPGATDTQYFGPGTRLTVL.

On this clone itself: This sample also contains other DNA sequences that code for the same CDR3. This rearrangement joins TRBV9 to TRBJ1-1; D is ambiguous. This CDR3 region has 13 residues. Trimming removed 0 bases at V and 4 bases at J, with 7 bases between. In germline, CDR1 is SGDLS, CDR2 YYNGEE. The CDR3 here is CASSVGPSTEAFF. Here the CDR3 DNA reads TGTGCCAGCAGCGTAGGCCCGAGCACTGAAGCTTTCTTT. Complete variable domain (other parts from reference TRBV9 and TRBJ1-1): DSGVTQTPKHLITATGQRVTLRCSPRSGDLSVYWYQQSLDQGLQFLIQYYNGEERAKGNILERFSAQQFPDLHSELNLSSLELGDSALYFCASSVGPSTEAFFGQGTRLTVV.

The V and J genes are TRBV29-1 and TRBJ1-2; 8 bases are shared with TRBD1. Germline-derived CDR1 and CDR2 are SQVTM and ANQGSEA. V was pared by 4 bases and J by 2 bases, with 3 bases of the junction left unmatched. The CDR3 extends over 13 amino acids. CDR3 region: CSVGGQVNYGYTF. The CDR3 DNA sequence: TGCAGCGTTGGGGGACAGGTGAACTATGGCTACACCTTC. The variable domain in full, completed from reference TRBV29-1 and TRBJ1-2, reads SAVISQKPSRDICQRGTSLTIQCQVDSQVTMMFWYRQQPGQSLTLIATANQGSEATYESGFVIDKFPISRPNLTFSTLTVSNMSPEDSSIYLCSVGGQVNYGYTFGSGTRLTVV.

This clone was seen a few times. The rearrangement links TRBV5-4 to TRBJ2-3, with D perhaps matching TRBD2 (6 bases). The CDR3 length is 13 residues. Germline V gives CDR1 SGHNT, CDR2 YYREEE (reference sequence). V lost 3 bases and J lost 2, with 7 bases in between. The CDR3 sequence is CASSWGDTDTQYF. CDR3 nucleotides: TGTGCCAGCAGCTGGGGGGACACAGATACGCAGTATTTT.

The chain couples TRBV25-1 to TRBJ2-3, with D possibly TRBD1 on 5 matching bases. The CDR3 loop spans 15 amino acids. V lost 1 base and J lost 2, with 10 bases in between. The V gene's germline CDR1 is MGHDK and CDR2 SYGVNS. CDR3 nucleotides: TGTGCCAGCAGTGAATTGGGCAGGGACACAGATACGCAGTATTTT. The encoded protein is CASSELGRDTDTQYF.

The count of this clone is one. CDR3 DNA sequence: TGCAGTGCTAGAGATATCAATACGCAGTATTTT. This gives the protein CSARDINTQYF. The chain recombines TRBV20-1 with TRBJ2-3; no clear D. The germline gives CDR1 DFQATT, CDR2 SNEGSKA (reference sequence). V was cut by 0 bases and J by 7 bases, with 5 bases left in between. The CDR3 runs to 11 residues.

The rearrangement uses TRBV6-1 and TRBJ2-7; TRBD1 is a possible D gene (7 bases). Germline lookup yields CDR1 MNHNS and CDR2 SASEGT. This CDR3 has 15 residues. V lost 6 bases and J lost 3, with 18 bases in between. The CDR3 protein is CASRGGTEKVYEQYF. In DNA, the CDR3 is TGTGCCAGCAGGGGCGGGACAGAAAAAGTCTACGAGCAGTACTTC.

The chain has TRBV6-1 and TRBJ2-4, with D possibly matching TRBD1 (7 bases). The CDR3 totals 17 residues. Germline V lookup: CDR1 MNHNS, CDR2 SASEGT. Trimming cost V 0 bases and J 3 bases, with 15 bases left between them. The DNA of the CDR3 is TGTGCCAGCAGTGAAGCGGCGGAGGGGGCTTTCAAAAACATTCAGTACTTC. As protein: CASSEAAEGAFKNIQYF.

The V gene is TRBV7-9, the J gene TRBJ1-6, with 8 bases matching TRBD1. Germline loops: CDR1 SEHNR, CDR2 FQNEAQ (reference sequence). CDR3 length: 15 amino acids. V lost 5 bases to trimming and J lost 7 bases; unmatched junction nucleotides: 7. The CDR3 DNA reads TGTGCCAGCAGCCTTACGGGACAGGCAAATTCACCCCTCCACTTT. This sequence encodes CASSLTGQANSPLHF.

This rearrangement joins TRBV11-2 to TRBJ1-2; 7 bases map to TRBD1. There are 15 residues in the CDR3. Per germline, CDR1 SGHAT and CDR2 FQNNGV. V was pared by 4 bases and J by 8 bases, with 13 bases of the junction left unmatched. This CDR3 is CASSSSPGTAGGYTF. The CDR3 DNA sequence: TGTGCCAGCAGCTCATCTCCAGGGACAGCCGGGGGCTACACCTTC.

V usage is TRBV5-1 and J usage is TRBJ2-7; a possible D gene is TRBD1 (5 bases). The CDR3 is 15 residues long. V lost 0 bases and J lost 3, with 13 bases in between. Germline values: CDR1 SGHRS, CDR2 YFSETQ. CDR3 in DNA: TGCGCCAGCAGCTTGGATTCGACAGTTAACTACGAGCAGTACTTC. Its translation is CASSLDSTVNYEQYF.

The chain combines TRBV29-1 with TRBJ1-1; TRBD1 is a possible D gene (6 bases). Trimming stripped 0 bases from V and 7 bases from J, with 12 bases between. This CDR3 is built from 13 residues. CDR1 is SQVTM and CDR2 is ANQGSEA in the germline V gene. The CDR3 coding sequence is TGCAGCGTTGAAGATTGGGGGGGCAGTGAAGCTTTCTTT. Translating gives CSVEDWGGSEAFF.

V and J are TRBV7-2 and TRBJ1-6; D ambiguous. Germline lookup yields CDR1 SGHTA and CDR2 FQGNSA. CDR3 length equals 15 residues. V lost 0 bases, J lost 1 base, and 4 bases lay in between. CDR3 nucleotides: TGTGCCAGCAGCTTAGCGATGTCCTATAATTCACCCCTCCACTTT. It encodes CASSLAMSYNSPLHF.

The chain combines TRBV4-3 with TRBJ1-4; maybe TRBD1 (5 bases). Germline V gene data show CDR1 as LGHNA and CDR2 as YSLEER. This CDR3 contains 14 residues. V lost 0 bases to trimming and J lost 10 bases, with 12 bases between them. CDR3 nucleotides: TGCGCCAGCAGCCAAGATTTTACGGGGGGAAAACTGTTTTTT. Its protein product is CASSQDFTGGKLFF.

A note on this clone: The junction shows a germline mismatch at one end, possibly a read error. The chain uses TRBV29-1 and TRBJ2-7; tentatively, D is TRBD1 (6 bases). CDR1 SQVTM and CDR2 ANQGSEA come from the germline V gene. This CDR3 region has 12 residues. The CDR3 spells CSARDTVYEQCF. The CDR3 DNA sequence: TGCAGCGCCCGGGACACCGTCTACGAGCAGTGCTTC.